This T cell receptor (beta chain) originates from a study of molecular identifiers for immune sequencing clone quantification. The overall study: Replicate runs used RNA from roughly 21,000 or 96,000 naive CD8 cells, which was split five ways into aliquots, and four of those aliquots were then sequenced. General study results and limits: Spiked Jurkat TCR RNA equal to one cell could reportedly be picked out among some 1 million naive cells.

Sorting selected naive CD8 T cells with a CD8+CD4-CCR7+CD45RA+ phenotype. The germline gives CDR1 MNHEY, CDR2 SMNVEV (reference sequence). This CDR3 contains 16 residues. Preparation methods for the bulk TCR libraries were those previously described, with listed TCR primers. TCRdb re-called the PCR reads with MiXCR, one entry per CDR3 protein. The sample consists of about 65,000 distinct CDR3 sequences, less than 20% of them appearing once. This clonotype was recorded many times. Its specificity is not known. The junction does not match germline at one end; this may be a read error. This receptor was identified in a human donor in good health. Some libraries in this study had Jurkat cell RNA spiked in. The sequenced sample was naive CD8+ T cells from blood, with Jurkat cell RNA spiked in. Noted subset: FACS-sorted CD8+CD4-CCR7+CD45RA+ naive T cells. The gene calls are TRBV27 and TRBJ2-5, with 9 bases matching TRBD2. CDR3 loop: CASRLSSGGLQETQYF. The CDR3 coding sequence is TGTGCCAGCCGTTTAAGTAGCGGGGGTCTCCAAGAGACCCAGTACTTC.